The T cell receptor (beta chain) under discussion was sequenced for a study of identical twins. Regarding the study as a whole: Excess sharing by twins proved weaker in beta out-of-frame sequences. Within cord blood, abundant beta clonotypes carried fewer insertions, but memory repertoires showed no such trend.

Addition of a universal primer site occurred through template switching, and cDNA carried unique molecular identifiers. TCRdb processed the 5' RACE reads anew with MiXCR; each CDR3 protein has one entry. The table includes 280,000 or so distinct CDR3 sequences, about 8.1% detected once. This clonotype appeared many times. The target antigen is unknown. CDR3 length equals 15 residues. Trimming took 3 bases from V and 4 from J; bases not matched to a gene: 4. Germline V lookup: CDR1 SGDLS, CDR2 YYNGEE. This sample also appeared in a second study, on yellow fever vaccine responses in identical twins.

Sequencing used memory (CD45RO+) T cells sorted from blood. This sequence was found in a woman younger than 30 in good health. The chain uses TRBV9 and TRBJ2-3; 11 nucleotides agree with TRBD2. For the CDR3, the DNA is TGTGCCAGCAGCGACGGGACTAGCGGTGCAGATACGCAGTATTTT. Amino acids: CASSDGTSGADTQYF.